What follows are 18 T cell receptor beta chains derived from one specimen sequenced in a study of blood T cell repertoires in COVID-19. This table comes from immunoSEQ multiplex PCR, and its TCRdb copy is limited to in-frame clones, with some not included. There are a few hundred thousand clones in the sample; 70% to 90% occur only once, and more than 9.5% lies in the top ten. The sequenced material came from peripheral blood. These receptor sequences come from a woman between 65 and 79 years old with acute or convalescent COVID-19.

V is TRBV6-1 and J is TRBJ1-1; D not certain. V lost 3 bases to trimming and J lost 11 bases, with 13 bases between them. This CDR3 has 12 residues. Germline-derived CDR1 and CDR2 are MNHNS and SASEGT. In DNA form, the CDR3 reads TGTGCCAGCAGTGAGAGAGGAGGGAGGGCTTTCTTT. It specifies CASSERGGRAFF.

The chain links TRBV5-6 to TRBJ1-2; D is ambiguous. From germline, CDR1 is SGHDT and CDR2 YYEEEE. CDR3 size: 17 residues. Trimming took 0 bases from V and 7 from J, leaving 22 bases between them. The chain's CDR3 is CASSLGSGVYLSGGYTF. The CDR3 DNA follows: TGTGCCAGCAGCTTGGGATCGGGAGTGTATCTGAGTGGTGGCTACACCTTC.

This sequence joins TRBV30 and TRBJ1-3; D uncertain. CDR3 size: 12 residues. Trimming took off 4 bases at V and 4 bases at J, with 8 bases between the two ends. Germline loops: CDR1 GTSNPN, CDR2 SVGIG (reference sequence). The DNA for the CDR3 is TGTGCCTGGAAGCACTTGGGAAACACCATATATTTT. It specifies CAWKHLGNTIYF.

This clone has only one observation. The chain recombines TRBV2 with TRBJ2-1; 7 bases align to TRBD1. The CDR3 length is 13 residues. Germline CDR1 reads SNHLY; CDR2 reads FYNNEI. J gave up 6 bases and V 4 bases, and 3 bases lay outside the gene matches. CDR3 sequence reads: CASSGQGINEQFF. The CDR3 DNA is TGTGCCAGCAGTGGACAGGGAATCAATGAGCAGTTCTTC. Using reference TRBV2 and TRBJ2-1 for the parts outside the CDR3, the full variable domain is EPEVTQTPSHQVTQMGQEVILRCVPISNHLYFYWYRQILGQKVEFLVSFYNNEISEKSEIFDDQFSVERPDGSNFTLKIRSTKLEDSAMYFCASSGQGINEQFFGPGTRLTVL.

The chain couples TRBV6-4 to TRBJ1-2; possible D gene TRBD1, 5 bases. This CDR3 has 15 residues. Germline V gene lookup returns CDR1 MRHNA and CDR2 SNTAGT. The germline V and J ends were trimmed by 5 bases and 4 bases, with 17 bases remaining between them. The CDR3 DNA reads TGTGCCAGCAGTCTTTCAGGGTATGGAAGCTATGGCTACACCTTC. It translates to CASSLSGYGSYGYTF.

V is TRBV7-8 and J is TRBJ2-7, with 8 bases aligning to TRBD1. V shed 6 bases and J 6 bases; nucleotides not matched to a gene: 7. The germline CDR1 and CDR2 sequences are SGHVS and FQNEAQ. This CDR3 region has 13 residues. The CDR3 region has the DNA TGTGCCAGCAGTCCGGACAGGGTGGGCGAGCAGTACTTC. Translating gives CASSPDRVGEQYF.

This clone was seen a few times. J is TRBJ1-2 and V is TRBV5-6; possible D gene TRBD1, 5 bases. The CDR3 covers 16 residues. Trimming removed 0 bases at V and 3 bases at J, with 15 bases between. Germline V gives CDR1 SGHDT, CDR2 YYEEEE. The CDR3 is CASSLGPTTADYGYTF. DNA for the CDR3: TGTGCCAGCAGCTTGGGTCCGACGACAGCCGACTATGGCTACACCTTC. Full variable domain (remainder filled in from reference TRBV5-6 and TRBJ1-2): DAGVTQSPTHLIKTRGQQVTLRCSPKSGHDTVSWYQQALGQGPQFIFQYYEEEERQRGNFPDRFSGHQFPNYSSELNVNALLLGDSALYLCASSLGPTTADYGYTFGSGTRLTVV.

The V call is TRBV18, the J call TRBJ1-1, with 12 bases matching TRBD1. This CDR3 comprises 15 residues. Germline V gives CDR1 KGHSH, CDR2 LQKENI. V shed 5 bases, J shed 6 bases, and the junction held 7 bases outside the gene matches. The CDR3 DNA is TGTGCCAGCTCATTGGGACAGGGGGCGCAGGCTGAAGCTTTCTTT. Translating gives CASSLGQGAQAEAFF.

This clone was counted a few times. The same CDR3 also results from other DNA sequences found in this sample. The rearrangement joins TRBV11-2 to TRBJ2-7, with D unclear. This CDR3 spans 12 amino acids. V was trimmed by 1 base and J by 7 bases, leaving 8 bases between them. The germline gives CDR1 SGHAT, CDR2 FQNNGV. The DNA for the CDR3 is TGTGCCAGCAGCTTAGGGCCGAGGGAGCAGTACTTC. This sequence encodes CASSLGPREQYF. Combining the CDR3 with reference TRBV11-2 and TRBJ2-7 gives the whole variable domain EAGVAQSPRYKIIEKRQSVAFWCNPISGHATLYWYQQILGQGPKLLIQFQNNGVVDDSQLPKDRFSAERLKGVDSTLKIQPAKLEDSAVYLCASSLGPREQYFGPGTRLTVT.

The CDR3 sequence is CASTRRPGANVLTF. The CDR3 DNA reads TGTGCCAGTACGAGGCGTCCTGGGGCCAACGTCCTGACTTTC. The chain is built from TRBV19 and TRBJ2-6; D is unresolved. This CDR3 region has 14 residues. Trimming removed 7 bases from V and 2 bases from J, with 9 bases in between. Germline V gene data show CDR1 as LNHDA and CDR2 as SQIVND (reference sequence).

The chain couples TRBV2 to TRBJ1-2; TRBD1 might be the D (6 bases). The V end lost 6 bases, the J end lost 6 bases, and 14 bases lay between the germline ends. CDR3 length: 13 amino acids. The germline CDR1 and CDR2 sequences are SNHLY and FYNNEI. The CDR3 nucleotides are TGTGCCAGCAGACAACAGGGTAGCAATGGCTACACCTTC. It translates to CASRQQGSNGYTF.

This rearrangement joins TRBV5-1 to TRBJ1-2; TRBD1 is a possible D gene (5 bases). The CDR3 extends over 17 amino acids. CDR1 is SGHRS and CDR2 is YFSETQ in the germline V gene. Trimming stripped 4 bases from V and 4 bases from J, with 23 bases between. CDR3 DNA: TGCGCCAGCAGCGAGCGGCAGGGAGGGTTCGCTACCTATGGCTACACCTTC. This sequence encodes CASSERQGGFATYGYTF.

The rearrangement links TRBV18 to TRBJ1-5, with TRBD1 as a possible D gene (6 bases). The CDR3 is made up of 16 amino acids. Deletions cut 3 bases from V and 0 bases from J, with 12 bases between. Germline lookup yields CDR1 KGHSH and CDR2 LQKENI. The CDR3 is CASSPDSQYSNQPQHF. CDR3 DNA: TGTGCCAGCTCACCGGACAGTCAATATAGCAATCAGCCCCAGCATTTT.

Only a few counts were recorded for this clone. The chain couples TRBV4-1 to TRBJ2-7; possibly TRBD1 for D (5 bases). CDR1 MGHRA and CDR2 YSYEKL come from the germline V gene. The CDR3 totals 16 residues. The V end lost 0 bases, the J end lost 1 base, and 13 bases lay between the germline ends. CDR3 nucleotides: TGCGCCAGCAGCCAAGATGGACACCCTAGTTCCTACGAGCAGTACTTC. It translates to CASSQDGHPSSYEQYF.

This chain joins TRBV7-9 and TRBJ2-5; TRBD2 might be the D (7 bases). Germline V lookup: CDR1 SEHNR, CDR2 FQNEAQ (reference sequence). V dropped 4 bases and J dropped 5 bases, with 17 bases sitting between them. The CDR3 is 15 residues long. The CDR3 sequence: CASSSLAGRGETQYF. Written as DNA, the CDR3 is TGTGCCAGCAGCTCACTAGCTGGGAGGGGGGAGACCCAGTACTTC.

The chain uses TRBV5-8 and TRBJ2-1; 11 positions match TRBD2. V shed 0 bases and J 6 bases; nucleotides not matched to a gene: 5. Germline lookup yields CDR1 SGHTS and CDR2 YDEGEE. CDR3 length: 16 residues. The CDR3: CASSLGRLAGGNEQFF. The DNA of the CDR3 is TGTGCCAGCAGCTTGGGTCGGCTAGCGGGGGGCAATGAGCAGTTCTTC.

The chain couples TRBV2 to TRBJ2-7, with D tentatively TRBD2 (6 bases). Trimming removed 9 bases from V and 3 bases from J, with 12 bases in between. The length of the CDR3 is 12 residues. Germline V CDR1 and CDR2: SNHLY, FYNNEI. CDR3 sequence (DNA): TGTGCCAGTCGCGGGATCGGCTACGAGCAGTACTTC. Amino acids: CASRGIGYEQYF.

There are a few counts of this clone. CDR3 bases: TGTGCCAGCAGCGCAAGACAGGGGCCGGATCAGCCCCAGCATTTT. Its protein product is CASSARQGPDQPQHF. V and J are TRBV7-9 and TRBJ1-5, with TRBD1 matching over 8 bases. CDR1 is SEHNR and CDR2 is FQNEAQ in the germline V gene (reference sequence). The ends lost 5 bases at V and 5 bases at J; junction bases unmatched: 8. The CDR3 covers 15 residues.